This record looks at one TCR beta chain sequence and its context. Antigen unknown. This entry comes from a study of graft-versus-host responses after intestinal transplantation. The CDR3 spans 15 residues. V lost 5 bases and J 3 bases, leaving 13 bases between the germline ends. Germline V gene data show CDR1 as MNHNS and CDR2 as SASEGT. Generated by immunoSEQ multiplex PCR, the TCRdb table keeps only in-frame clones and is missing some. The sample has about 120,000 clones; just under 95% are singletons. This chain links TRBV6-1 with TRBJ1-4; D may be TRBD1 (5 bases). The receptor was derived from a human donor who was the organ donor for an intestinal transplant. The material sequenced was unstimulated CD8+ T cells sorted from spleen or lymph node cells, taken before transplant. The chain's CDR3 is CASSTDRHPNEKLFF. The CDR3 nucleotides are TGTGCCAGCAGTACTGACAGACACCCTAATGAAAAACTGTTTTTT.